A single T cell receptor beta chain is shown here with its context. The antigen is undetermined. This entry belongs to a study of cytomegalovirus exposure and HLA in healthy donors. General study results and limits: Most CMV-associated TCR beta chains appeared HLA-restricted in a later analysis. A later analysis linked a missense DCLRE1C variant to TCR beta V- and J-gene trimming.

Researchers ran the PCR with 60 Vbeta and 13 Jbeta primers. Assay used: immunoSEQ multiplex PCR; TCRdb lists only in-frame clones, some missing. The table lists under 150,000 clones, roughly 70% of them singletons. V was clipped by 5 bases and J by 6 bases, with 18 bases between them. The CDR3 has 15 amino acids. Germline V gene lookup returns CDR1 SGHTA and CDR2 FQGNSA. This receptor was taken from a man aged 25-45 years in good health and CMV-seronegative. The J gene is TRBJ2-3, the V gene TRBV7-2; a weak D match, TRBD2 (7 bases). Sequences were obtained from PBMCs. CDR3 coding DNA: TGTGCCAGCAGCCCAGGGTTGGGGGGGGCCGATACGCAGTATTTT. It is translated as CASSPGLGGADTQYF. Complete variable domain (other parts from reference TRBV7-2 and TRBJ2-3): GAGVSQSPSNKVTEKGKDVELRCDPISGHTALYWYRQSLGQGLEFLIYFQGNSAPDKSGLPSDRFSAERTGGSVSTLTIQRTQQEDSAVYLCASSPGLGGADTQYFGPGTRLTVL.